This T cell receptor beta chain came from a study of blood T cell repertoires in COVID-19. Study as a whole: Samples came from the United States, Italy and Spain, spanning acute and convalescent COVID-19. Sample material is recorded as cDNA or gDNA derived from T cells, B-cell-depleted T cells, or PBMCs.

This CDR3 contains 14 residues. The germline V gene encodes CDR1 SGHTA and CDR2 FQGNSA. The V gene end was trimmed by 3 bases and the J gene end by 7 bases; junction bases not matched to a gene: 5. In the study's own analysis: Researchers report that nucleated cell counts were estimated from reference gene primer amplification. The assay was immunoSEQ multiplex PCR, and TCRdb's table has in-frame clones only and misses some. V, J and clone size derive from that table, while D and trimming were established from the DNA sequence. This table has 250,000 to 300,000 clones, roughly 90% appearing once. The sequenced sample consisted of peripheral blood. The chain couples TRBV7-2 to TRBJ1-4, with 7 bases fitting TRBD1. The TCR originated in a woman aged 60-70 years with acute or convalescent COVID-19. CDR3 DNA sequence: TGTGCCAGCAGCTTGACAGGGTCGGGTGAAAAACTGTTTTTT. Residues: CASSLTGSGEKLFF.